Listed here are 8 T cell receptor beta chains from one sample, sequenced in a study of shared clonotypes between healthy human individuals. Here immunoSEQ multiplex PCR was the method, and the copy in TCRdb shows in-frame clones only, minus some. The data show 730,000 or so clones, with approximately 75% seen just once and 1.8% held by the top ten. Sequenced input: memory CD4+ T cells sorted from blood. Subset in this sample: CD45RA-negative fraction. The receptors come from a woman aged 30 to 39 in good health.

The chain links TRBV5-1 to TRBJ2-7, with 8 bases that match TRBD1. Germline-derived CDR1 and CDR2 are SGHRS and YFSETQ. This CDR3 has 19 amino acids. V lost 4 bases to trimming and J lost 5 bases; unmatched junction nucleotides: 23. This CDR3 reads CASSLWTGTGSTISNEQYF. The DNA of the CDR3 is TGCGCCAGCAGCCTGTGGACAGGGACAGGATCGACTATTTCCAACGAGCAGTACTTC.

The chain uses TRBV6-6 and TRBJ1-1; unclear D gene. Germline assignment: CDR1 MNHNY and CDR2 SVGAGI (reference sequence). This CDR3 comprises 13 residues. V was pared by 6 bases and J by 6 bases, with 14 bases between. The CDR3 sequence: CASSPQEGPEAFF. CDR3 nucleotide sequence: TGTGCCAGCAGCCCTCAGGAGGGCCCTGAAGCTTTCTTT.

J is TRBJ2-3 and V is TRBV7-2; no clear D gene. This CDR3 comprises 14 residues. Germline CDR1 and CDR2: SGHTA and FQGNSA. The V end lost 1 base, the J end lost 3 bases, and 8 bases lay between the germline ends. This chain's CDR3 is CASSLDWKTDTQYF. The CDR3 DNA follows: TGTGCCAGCAGCTTAGATTGGAAAACAGATACGCAGTATTTT. The full variable domain, completed using reference TRBV7-2 and TRBJ2-3, is GAGVSQSPSNKVTEKGKDVELRCDPISGHTALYWYRQSLGQGLEFLIYFQGNSAPDKSGLPSDRFSAERTGGSVSTLTIQRTQQEDSAVYLCASSLDWKTDTQYFGPGTRLTVL.

CDR3 loop: CASSESTGAPGELFF. In DNA, the CDR3 is TGTGCCAGCAGTGAATCGACCGGGGCCCCCGGGGAGCTGTTTTTT. The rearrangement links TRBV7-3 to TRBJ2-2; perhaps D is TRBD1 or TRBD2 (5 bases each). There are 15 residues in the CDR3. The germline V gene encodes CDR1 SGHTA and CDR2 FQGTGA. Trimming stripped 6 bases from V and 6 bases from J, with 17 bases between.

This clone occurred many times. The chain links TRBV6-1 to TRBJ2-2; 14 nucleotides match TRBD2. The CDR3 runs 18 residues. Per germline, CDR1 MNHNS and CDR2 SASEGT. The J segment lost 3 bases and the V segment lost 4 bases, leaving 7 bases of the junction unmatched. The CDR3 DNA reads TGTGCCAGCAGTGGAATGGGACTAGCGGGAGTCGACACCGGGGAGCTGTTTTTT. This sequence encodes CASSGMGLAGVDTGELFF.

J is TRBJ1-2 and V is TRBV2, with D maybe TRBD1 (6 bases). V lost 8 bases, J lost 2 bases, and 15 bases lay in between. Germline V gene sequence: CDR1 SNHLY, CDR2 FYNNEI. The length of the CDR3 is 14 residues. CDR3 region: CASLPPTGNYGYTF. The CDR3 DNA reads TGTGCCAGCCTCCCTCCGACAGGAAACTATGGCTACACCTTC.

The chain has TRBV5-1 and TRBJ2-7; 12 bases are shared with TRBD1. The CDR3 spans 15 residues. J lost 5 bases, V lost 4 bases, and 7 bases had no gene match. Germline V gene lookup returns CDR1 SGHRS and CDR2 YFSETQ. The CDR3 loop is CASSLQGTGGNEQYF. CDR3 DNA: TGCGCCAGCAGCCTCCAGGGGACAGGGGGCAACGAGCAGTACTTC. The full variable domain, in which reference TRBV5-1 and TRBJ2-7 provide the parts outside the CDR3, is KAGVTQTPRYLIKTRGQQVTLSCSPISGHRSVSWYQQTPGQGLQFLFEYFSETQRNKGNFPGRFSGRQFSNSRSEMNVSTLELGDSALYLCASSLQGTGGNEQYFGPGTRLTVT.

The chain couples TRBV14 to TRBJ2-7; no firm D call. V dropped 4 bases and J dropped 0 bases, with 34 bases sitting between them. The CDR3 runs to 22 residues. CDR1 SGHDN and CDR2 FVKESK come from the germline V gene. CDR3 amino acids: CASSPSVRQLSNLFASSYEQYF. The CDR3 coding sequence is TGTGCCAGCAGCCCAAGCGTGAGGCAGTTAAGTAATCTATTTGCGAGCTCCTACGAGCAGTACTTC.